This is a list of T cell receptor beta chains from one sample in a study of blood T cell repertoires in COVID-19. Only in-frame clones appear in the TCRdb table, and some are missing; sequencing was by immunoSEQ multiplex PCR. The data contain about 180,000 clones, approximately 88% of them singletons. The sequencing input was peripheral blood. The receptor source for this set is a woman aged 40 to 55 with COVID-19, enrolled during active disease. Both conserved end residues are part of each CDR3. The order of the fields is J gene, V gene, D gene, clone size, CDR3 DNA, CDR3 protein. D genes are given only for firm matches. The size of a clone is reported for some rows only, either as once, few or many, or as a class for expanded clones.

TRBJ1-2 TRBV25-1 - - TGTGCCAGCAGTGAATTTGGAGATGCCTACGCTGTTGGCTACACCTTC CASSEFGDAYAVGYTF
TRBJ1-1 TRBV29-1 - many TGCAGCGTTGCACAGGGTTCTGAAGCTTTCTTT CSVAQGSEAFF
TRBJ2-5 TRBV2 TRBD2 few TGTGCCAGCAAAGGCGAACTAGCGGGGGGGTGGCAAGAGACCCAGTACTTC CASKGELAGGWQETQYF
TRBJ1-1 TRBV7-9 - - TGTGCCAGCAGCTTAACAGATCACACTGAAGCTTTCTTT CASSLTDHTEAFF
TRBJ2-1 TRBV7-9 TRBD2 - TGTGCCAGCAGCCCGGGCCCTTGGGGGGGTGAGCAGTTCTTC CASSPGPWGGEQFF
TRBJ2-7 TRBV6-5 - - TGTGCCAGCAGTTACCGTTACCGGACTCTAGACTACGAGCAGTACTTC CASSYRYRTLDYEQYF
TRBJ2-7 TRBV28 - - TGTGCCAGCAGACCTCCGGGAGACTACTACGAGCAGTACTTC CASRPPGDYYEQYF
TRBJ2-2 TRBV7-3 - - TGTGCCAGCAGCTCCCCAGGGTTCGGCGGGGAGCTGTTTTTT CASSSPGFGGELFF
TRBJ1-2 TRBV27 - once TGTGCCAGCGGTACAGCCTATGGCTACACCTTC CASGTAYGYTF
TRBJ2-6 TRBV25-1 - - TGTGCCAGCGCCTCACAGGGACCCTCTGGGGCCAACGTCCTGACTTTC CASASQGPSGANVLTF
TRBJ2-3 TRBV5-4 - - TGTGCCAGCAGCTTGGGAGCGGGTGATACGCAGTATTTT CASSLGAGDTQYF
TRBJ2-7 TRBV28 TRBD1 - TGTGCCAGCAGTTTTCGACAGGGGTCCCCCTCATACGAGCAGTACTTC CASSFRQGSPSYEQYF
TRBJ1-3 TRBV5-6 - few TGTGCCAGCAGCTTGGACGACTTCTCTGGAAACACCATATATTTT CASSLDDFSGNTIYF
TRBJ1-5 TRBV5-6 TRBD1 - TGTGCCAGCAGCTTGGAGGGGACAGGGGCCCCTAATCAGCCCCAGCATTTT CASSLEGTGAPNQPQHF
TRBJ1-4 TRBV27 - - TGTGCCAGCAGTGCAAGAGTGGATGAAAAACTGTTTTTT CASSARVDEKLFF
TRBJ2-7 TRBV11-2 - - TGTGCCAGCAGCGAAGAGGAATATCAATACGAGCAGTACTTC CASSEEEYQYEQYF
TRBJ1-5 TRBV19 - - TGTGCCAGTAGTATCGGCAATCAGCCCCAGCATTTT CASSIGNQPQHF
TRBJ1-1 TRBV28 - - TGTGCCAGCAGTTTATCAGGGATTAACACTGAAGCTTTCTTT CASSLSGINTEAFF
TRBJ2-3 TRBV5-1 - - TGCGCCAGCAGCTTGATCTTGCCGACAAGAGATACGCAGTATTTT CASSLILPTRDTQYF
TRBJ2-6 TRBV5-4 TRBD1 - TGTGCCAGCAGCAGGGGGACAGTCTCACGCTCTGGGGCCAACGTCCTGACTTTC CASSRGTVSRSGANVLTF
TRBJ2-5 TRBV5-1 TRBD1 - TGCGCCAGCAGCACAGGGGCAGAGACCCAGTACTTC CASSTGAETQYF
TRBJ1-2 TRBV28 - - TGTGCCAGCAGTTCGAGTAGCGGACTTGATAACTATGGCTACACCTTC CASSSSSGLDNYGYTF
TRBJ1-5 TRBV19 - once TGTGCCAGCGTTACTACCGGGACATATAGCAATCAGCCCCAGCATTTT CASVTTGTYSNQPQHF
TRBJ2-3 TRBV27 TRBD2 - TGTGCCAGCATGGTGCGGGGGGCCGTTGATACGCAGTATTTT CASMVRGAVDTQYF
TRBJ1-1 TRBV19 TRBD1 - TGTGCCAGTAGTCAAGGGGGCCTGAACACTGAAGCTTTCTTT CASSQGGLNTEAFF
TRBJ1-2 TRBV19 - - TGTGCCAGTTACCAGGGAAGTTCGGTTGGCTACACCTTC CASYQGSSVGYTF
TRBJ2-7 TRBV6-6 TRBD1 - TGTGCCAGCAGCCGGGACAGGGCCTACGAGCAGTACTTC CASSRDRAYEQYF
TRBJ1-2 TRBV3-1/TRBV3-2 TRBD1 - TGTGCCAGCAGCCAAGGGTGGACAGGGGGCTATGGCTACACCTTC CASSQGWTGGYGYTF
TRBJ1-2 TRBV6-6 TRBD1 - TGTGCCAGCAGAAGCCGGGACAGTGCATATGGCTACACCTTC CASRSRDSAYGYTF
TRBJ2-7 TRBV4-1 TRBD1 - TGCGCCAGCAGCCAAGAACGGGGGACAGGTTACAATGACGAGCAGTACTTC CASSQERGTGYNDEQYF
TRBJ2-2 TRBV28 - once TGTGCCAGCAGGGAGGGTGTCGGGGAGCTGTTTTTT CASREGVGELFF
TRBJ2-1 TRBV19 TRBD1 once TGTGCCAGTATGACGGACAGGGTCGGCAATGAGCAGTTCTTC CASMTDRVGNEQFF
TRBJ1-1 TRBV7-2 - - TGTGCCAGCAGCCTCCCGGGTATGAACACTGAAGCTTTCTTT CASSLPGMNTEAFF
TRBJ1-1 TRBV5-4 - - TGTGCCAGCAGCTTGGAACGGAGGAACACTGAAGCTTTCTTT CASSLERRNTEAFF
TRBJ1-5 TRBV28 - - TGTGCCAGCAGTTTATTGAGGGCCCAGCATTTT CASSLLRAQHF
TRBJ1-1 TRBV19 - - TGTGCCAGTAGTTTCGATATGTGGAGCACTGAAGCTTTCTTT CASSFDMWSTEAFF
TRBJ1-5 TRBV5-6 - - TGTGCCAGCAGCCACAGAAACAACAGGGTCGATCAGCCCCAGCATTTT CASSHRNNRVDQPQHF
TRBJ2-5 TRBV7-6 - - TGTGCCAGCAGCCCAGACAGTGTAGAAGAGACCCAGTACTTC CASSPDSVEETQYF
TRBJ2-5 TRBV7-9 TRBD1 few TGTGCCAGCAGCTCCGCGGGACAGGGACCCCAAGAGACCCAGTACTTC CASSSAGQGPQETQYF
TRBJ2-2 TRBV7-5 - - TGTGCCAGAAGCCCCAGAGGTCACGCCGGGGAGCTGTTTTTT CARSPRGHAGELFF
TRBJ2-2 TRBV7-9 TRBD1 - TGTGCCAGCAGGCCCGGGACAGCGAACACCGGGGAGCTGTTTTTT CASRPGTANTGELFF
TRBJ1-1 TRBV9 - - TGTGCCAGCAGCGTAGAACTGTTGGGGGCCACTGAAGCTTTCTTT CASSVELLGATEAFF
TRBJ1-4 TRBV9 - - TGTGCCAGCAGCGTAGGAGCGGGTAATGAAAAACTGTTTTTT CASSVGAGNEKLFF
TRBJ2-1 TRBV5-1 TRBD2 - TGCGCCAGCAGCTTGGGTGTTTTCGGGAGGAATTACAATGAGCAGTTCTTC CASSLGVFGRNYNEQFF
TRBJ1-1 TRBV19 - - TGTGCCAGTAGTGCCGTGCCGGGTAGCACTGAAGCTTTCTTT CASSAVPGSTEAFF
TRBJ1-5 TRBV2 TRBD1 - TGTGCCAGCAGTGGACAGGGCCTTTCCAATCAGCCCCAGCATTTT CASSGQGLSNQPQHF
TRBJ2-2 TRBV24-1 TRBD2 - TGTGCCACCAGTGTGTGGACTAGCGGGCTCCACACCGGGGAGCTGTTTTTT CATSVWTSGLHTGELFF
TRBJ1-1 TRBV11-2 - few TGTGCCAGCAGCTACTTAGACACACCGAACACTGAAGCTTTCTTT CASSYLDTPNTEAFF
TRBJ1-1 TRBV5-1 TRBD1 - TGCGCCAGCAGGTTCGGACAGGGCGTTCAGATTGAAGCTTTCTTT CASRFGQGVQIEAFF
TRBJ1-6 TRBV18 - - TGTGCCAGCTCACCTAGGTCAGGGTCGGCCCCACCTTCACCCCTCCACTTT CASSPRSGSAPPSPLHF
TRBJ2-7 TRBV19 TRBD2 - TGTGCCAGTAGTACCAGGACTAGCGGAGCTGCGGGCACGGAGCAGTACTTC CASSTRTSGAAGTEQYF
TRBJ1-2 TRBV14 - - TGTGCCAGCAGCCAAGACCTCCGGACTAAGGGCTACACCTTC CASSQDLRTKGYTF
TRBJ2-2 TRBV18 TRBD1 - TGTGCCAGCTCACCACCGAGGGGGCTTGGGACCGGGGAGCTGTTTTTT CASSPPRGLGTGELFF
TRBJ2-3 TRBV5-4 - - TGTGCCAGCAGCTCCCACACAGATACGCAGTATTTT CASSSHTDTQYF
TRBJ2-7 TRBV6-2/TRBV6-3 - - TGTGCCAGCAGCCCTAGTAAGCGCGAGCAGTACTTC CASSPSKREQYF
TRBJ2-1 TRBV16 - few TGTGCCAGCAGCCCCGGGACAAACAATGAGCAGTTCTTC CASSPGTNNEQFF
TRBJ2-7 TRBV27 TRBD2 - TGTGCCAGCAGTCTCACTAGCGGGAGGGGATACGAGCAGTACTTC CASSLTSGRGYEQYF
TRBJ2-1 TRBV10-2 - - TGCGCCAGCGTACCGCGGGGGCTAGGGACCTACAATGAGCAGTTCTTC CASVPRGLGTYNEQFF
TRBJ1-1 TRBV19 - - TGTGCCAGTAGTATAGGGGCACCTGAAGCTTTCTTT CASSIGAPEAFF